The 30 T cell receptor beta chains below all came from one sample that was sequenced in a study of T cell repertoires in cytomegalovirus infection. Their cognate antigens are unknown. TCRdb re-analysed the reads in MiXCR, keeping a single row per CDR3 protein. Of around 900,000 distinct CDR3 sequences listed, 30% to 40% are singletons. The sample was cultured CD8+ T cells from PBMCs, taken from culture after CMV antigen stimulation. The receptor set was obtained from a human donor in good health (CMV status not recorded). Some clones in this sample may be carry-over from other donors' samples.

This clonotype was recorded a few times. This rearrangement joins TRBV3-1 to TRBJ2-2, with 7 nucleotides matching TRBD2. The V segment lost 2 bases and the J segment 1 base; nucleotides outside the gene matches: 7. This CDR3 spans 17 amino acids. Germline assignment: CDR1 LGHDT and CDR2 YNNKEL (reference sequence). CDR3 region: CASSQPTRGGNTGELFF. The CDR3 DNA reads as TGTGCCAGCAGCCAACCCACTCGCGGGGGGAACACCGGGGAGCTGTTTTTT. The complete variable domain, with remaining parts taken from reference TRBV3-1 and TRBJ2-2, reads DTAVSQTPKYLVTQMGNDKSIKCEQNLGHDTMYWYKQDSKKFLKIMFSYNNKELIINETVPNRFSPKSPDKAHLNLHINSLELGDSAVYFCASSQPTRGGNTGELFFGEGSRLTVL.

V usage is TRBV6-6 and J usage is TRBJ2-5; a weak D match, TRBD2 (5 bases). Germline CDR1 is MNHNY and CDR2 is SVGAGI (reference sequence). Trimming stripped 6 bases from V and 3 bases from J, with 8 bases between. This CDR3 contains 12 residues. The CDR3 sequence: CASSGGEETQYF. The CDR3 DNA reads TGTGCCAGCAGCGGAGGCGAAGAGACCCAGTACTTC.

This clonotype was recorded a few times. The chain recombines TRBV11-2 with TRBJ2-7, with TRBD1 matching 7 bases. Looked up from germline, CDR1 is SGHAT and CDR2 is FQNNGV. The CDR3 spans 13 residues. V was pared by 4 bases and J by 4 bases, with 4 bases of the junction left unmatched. The CDR3 region is CASSYGTEYEQYF. The CDR3 DNA is TGTGCCAGCAGCTACGGGACAGAGTACGAGCAGTACTTC.

The gene calls are TRBV6-1 and TRBJ2-4; 7 nucleotides match TRBD1. The trim removed 4 bases at V and 0 bases at J, leaving 6 bases unmatched. The germline V gene has CDR1 MNHNS and CDR2 SASEGT. This CDR3 is 16 amino acids long. CDR3 sequence reads: CASSGGQPLAKNIQYF. Here the CDR3 DNA reads TGTGCCAGCAGTGGGGGACAGCCTTTAGCCAAAAACATTCAGTACTTC.

The table lists this clonotype with many counts. The rearrangement uses TRBV12-3 or TRBV12-4 and TRBJ2-2, with D perhaps TRBD1 (6 bases). Between the trimmed V and J ends, which lost 3 bases and 2 bases, there was a span of 13 bases. This CDR3 spans 16 amino acids. CDR3 nucleotide sequence: TGTGCCAGCAGTTTTGGTAGGGGGATAAACACCGGGGAGCTGTTTTTT. Translated, it gives CASSFGRGINTGELFF.

This clonotype was seen repeatedly, ten times or more. V usage is TRBV7-9 and J usage is TRBJ2-7; weak D call: TRBD2 (5 bases). V was cut by 5 bases and J by 4 bases, with 12 bases left in between. Germline CDR1 and CDR2: SEHNR and FQNEAQ (reference sequence). The CDR3 covers 13 residues. Here the CDR3 reads CASSRHGIYEQYV. CDR3 in DNA: TGTGCCAGCAGCCGGCACGGGATTTACGAGCAGTACGTC.

The chain combines TRBV14 with TRBJ2-5; TRBD2 is a possible D gene (6 bases). The length of the CDR3 is 14 residues. Trimming took 0 bases from V and 7 from J, leaving 12 bases between them. Germline CDR1 is SGHDN and CDR2 is FVKESK. The CDR3 DNA is TGTGCCAGCAGCCAAGAGGGGACTTGGTGGACCCAGTACTTC. Translated, it gives CASSQEGTWWTQYF.

In this sample, this clonotype turned up a few times. V is TRBV25-1 and J is TRBJ2-5, with D unresolved. CDR1 and CDR2 (germline): MGHDK, SYGVNS. The CDR3 runs 10 residues. Trimming cost V 8 bases and J 11 bases, with 12 bases left between them. The CDR3 here is CASGSGSQYF. The CDR3 coding sequence is TGTGCCAGCGGATCTGGATCGCAGTACTTC.

The chain has TRBV20-1 and TRBJ1-2; D is undetermined. The germline CDR1 and CDR2 sequences are DFQATT and SNEGSKA (reference sequence). This CDR3 has 11 residues. V lost 7 bases and J 8 bases, leaving 14 bases between the germline ends. CDR3 protein: CSVRTGNGYTF. The CDR3 DNA reads as TGCAGTGTTCGAACCGGGAACGGCTACACCTTC.

This clonotype has only a few counts. V is TRBV7-9 and J is TRBJ2-7; 8 bases match TRBD1. With V trimmed by 5 bases and J by 3 bases, 6 bases remained unmatched. Germline V gene lookup returns CDR1 SEHNR and CDR2 FQNEAQ (reference sequence). This CDR3 comprises 14 residues. The CDR3 DNA sequence: TGTGCCAGCAGCCCGACAGGGGTAGTCTACGAGCAGTACTTC. This sequence encodes CASSPTGVVYEQYF.

There are a few counts of this clonotype. The V and J genes are TRBV2 and TRBJ1-5; a possible D gene is TRBD1 (6 bases). Germline V gives CDR1 SNHLY, CDR2 FYNNEI. This CDR3 has 16 residues. Trimming pared 2 bases from V and 1 base from J, leaving 12 bases between. The CDR3 sequence is CASSERGGGSNQPQHF. In DNA, the CDR3 is TGTGCCAGCAGTGAAAGGGGAGGGGGGAGCAATCAGCCCCAGCATTTT.

This chain joins TRBV7-9 and TRBJ1-1; D might be TRBD1 (6 bases). V was pared by 1 base and J by 0 bases, with 15 bases between. The CDR3 sequence is 17 residues long. The germline V gene encodes CDR1 SEHNR and CDR2 FQNEAQ (reference sequence). CDR3 sequence: CASSLEGGTLMNTEAFF. For the CDR3, the DNA is TGTGCCAGCAGCTTAGAGGGTGGGACACTCATGAACACTGAAGCTTTCTTT.

V and J are TRBV6-4 and TRBJ2-1; the match to TRBD2 covers 10 bases. The V gene end was trimmed by 2 bases and the J gene end by 5 bases; junction bases not matched to a gene: 3. Germline assignment: CDR1 MRHNA and CDR2 SNTAGT. The CDR3 is 15 amino acids. The CDR3 sequence is CASSDGAGGDNEQFF. The CDR3 DNA follows: TGTGCCAGCAGTGACGGAGCGGGGGGGGACAATGAGCAGTTCTTC.

Comments on this clonotype: A read error is possible here, since a much larger clone lies one base away. The V and J genes are TRBV7-2 and TRBJ2-5, with 9 nucleotides matching TRBD2. CDR3 length: 16 amino acids. The germline CDR1 and CDR2 sequences are SGHTA and FQGNSA. The DNA of the CDR3 is TGTGCCAGCAGCATAGCGGCGATAGCGGGGGTAGAGACCCAGTACTTC. It translates to CASSIAAIAGVETQYF.

The sample holds many counts of this clonotype. The chain has TRBV12-3 or TRBV12-4 and TRBJ2-1, with 9 positions matching TRBD2. V lost 3 bases, J lost 5 bases, and 17 bases stayed unmatched. The CDR3 runs to 19 residues. CDR3 nucleotides: TGTGCCAGCAGTTTTTCTAGCGGGGAGGTACAAACCCTCCACAATGAGCAGTTCTTC. Protein sequence: CASSFSSGEVQTLHNEQFF.

This clonotype has more than one count but fewer than ten. The rearrangement links TRBV6-1 to TRBJ2-7; TRBD2 matches at 7 bases. Trimming cost V 6 bases and J 5 bases; bases outside gene matches: 7. The CDR3 contains 13 residues. From germline, CDR1 is MNHNS and CDR2 SASEGT. The CDR3, as DNA: TGTGCCAGCAGCCGAGGCGGGGGTAACGAGCAGTACTTC. This gives the protein CASSRGGGNEQYF.

The DNA for the CDR3 is TGCGCCAGCAGTCGGGGGGGCCTCGATGAGCAGTTCTTC. It yields the protein CASSRGGLDEQFF. This chain uses TRBV4-1 with TRBJ2-1, with 8 bases that match TRBD2. The CDR3 sequence is 13 residues long. V shed 6 bases and J 8 bases; nucleotides not matched to a gene: 6. Germline values: CDR1 MGHRA, CDR2 YSYEKL.

The chain recombines TRBV2 with TRBJ2-4, with D tentatively TRBD1 or TRBD2 (5 bases each). Looked up from germline, CDR1 is SNHLY and CDR2 is FYNNEI. The CDR3 has 10 residues. V lost 6 bases, J lost 10 bases, and 7 bases lay in between. The CDR3 nucleotides are TGTGCCAGCAGCGGGGCGATTCAGTACTTC. Residues: CASSGAIQYF.

The chain has TRBV27 and TRBJ1-4; D unclear. From germline, CDR1 is MNHEY and CDR2 SMNVEV (reference sequence). The length of the CDR3 is 12 residues. V dropped 3 bases and J dropped 7 bases, with 6 bases sitting between them. CDR3 amino acids: CASSFFGEKLFF. The CDR3 DNA reads as TGTGCCAGCAGTTTCTTCGGTGAAAAACTGTTTTTT. Full variable domain (missing parts from reference TRBV27 and TRBJ1-4): EAQVTQNPRYLITVTGKKLTVTCSQNMNHEYMSWYRQDPGLGLRQIYYSMNVEVTDKGDVPEGYKVSRKEKRNFPLILESPSPNQTSLYFCASSFFGEKLFFGSGTQLSVL.

This clonotype has a count of ten or more. The rearrangement uses TRBV7-2 and TRBJ1-2; TRBD1 agrees at 10 bases. The germline V gene has CDR1 SGHTA and CDR2 FQGNSA. J was trimmed by 3 bases and V by 0 bases; bases with no gene match: 7. CDR3 length equals 17 residues. The DNA for the CDR3 is TGTGCCAGCAGCTTAGCCGGGACAGGGGATTTGGACTATGGCTACACCTTC. This codes for CASSLAGTGDLDYGYTF. The whole variable domain, remainder taken from reference TRBV7-2 and TRBJ1-2, is GAGVSQSPSNKVTEKGKDVELRCDPISGHTALYWYRQSLGQGLEFLIYFQGNSAPDKSGLPSDRFSAERTGGSVSTLTIQRTQQEDSAVYLCASSLAGTGDLDYGYTFGSGTRLTVV.

The rearrangement uses TRBV7-6 and TRBJ2-7, with D possibly TRBD2 on 6 matching bases. Trimming pared 5 bases from V and 2 bases from J, leaving 16 bases between. The CDR3 consists of 15 residues. Germline CDR1 reads SGHVS; CDR2 reads FNYEAQ. The CDR3, as DNA: TGTGCCAGCAGCACCCCGACTAGGGACCCCTACGAGCAGTACTTC. Protein product: CASSTPTRDPYEQYF.

V and J are TRBV19 and TRBJ1-5, with D tentatively TRBD1 (5 bases). CDR1 and CDR2 from the germline V gene are LNHDA and SQIVND (reference sequence). This CDR3 is built from 15 residues. With 5 bases removed from V and 9 bases from J, the gap between germline ends came to 20 bases. This CDR3 reads CASSFYGTQQRPQHF. The CDR3 region has the DNA TGTGCCAGTAGTTTTTATGGGACCCAGCAGCGGCCCCAGCATTTT.

The rearrangement links TRBV4-2 to TRBJ2-3, with D perhaps given as TRBD1 or TRBD2 (7 bases each). Trimming cost V 1 base and J 0 bases, with 23 bases left between them. CDR1 is LGHNA and CDR2 is YNFKEQ in the germline V gene. The CDR3 totals 20 residues. The CDR3 protein is CASSQAPWQGGSFSTDTQYF. The CDR3, as DNA: TGTGCCAGCAGCCAAGCCCCTTGGCAGGGGGGGTCCTTTAGCACAGATACGCAGTATTTT.

This clonotype was observed a single time. This chain uses TRBV27 with TRBJ2-6; D uncertain. The CDR3 is 17 residues long. Trimming removed 3 bases from V and 0 bases from J, with 12 bases in between. The germline V gene has CDR1 MNHEY and CDR2 SMNVEV (reference sequence). The CDR3 DNA sequence: TGTGCCAGCAGTTTGATGGGAATTAGCTCTGGGGCCAACGTCCTGACTTTC. This gives the protein CASSLMGISSGANVLTF. The whole variable domain, filled in from reference TRBV27 and TRBJ2-6, reads EAQVTQNPRYLITVTGKKLTVTCSQNMNHEYMSWYRQDPGLGLRQIYYSMNVEVTDKGDVPEGYKVSRKEKRNFPLILESPSPNQTSLYFCASSLMGISSGANVLTFGAGSRLTVL.

This clonotype came up a few times. This rearrangement joins TRBV7-6 to TRBJ2-3; a weak D match, TRBD2 (7 bases). Germline loops: CDR1 SGHVS, CDR2 FNYEAQ. The CDR3 loop spans 16 amino acids. V gave up 5 bases and J gave up 2 bases, with 17 bases separating them. In DNA form, the CDR3 reads TGTGCCAGCAGCCTACTTAGGGGGGGGAACACAGATACGCAGTATTTT. Translated: CASSLLRGGNTDTQYF.

The chain links TRBV20-1 to TRBJ1-6; no reliable D call. Germline CDR1 and CDR2: DFQATT and SNEGSKA (reference sequence). Trimming shortened V by 3 bases and J by 2 bases, and 17 bases separated the two germline ends. The CDR3 covers 17 residues. The CDR3 sequence: CSASATPGYTYNSPLHF. CDR3 in DNA: TGCAGTGCTAGCGCCACACCGGGATACACCTATAATTCACCCCTCCACTTT.

This rearrangement joins TRBV13 to TRBJ2-1, with D uncertain. The germline V gene has CDR1 PRHDT and CDR2 FYEKMQ (reference sequence). There are 15 residues in the CDR3. The V and J ends lost 5 bases and 8 bases respectively, with 19 bases between them. The CDR3 DNA sequence: TGTGCCAGCAGCGCGGTAGCCACCTTTCTGCATGAGCAGTTCTTC. Protein product: CASSAVATFLHEQFF.

This clonotype was recorded only once. This chain joins TRBV7-9 and TRBJ2-3; D possibly corresponds to TRBD2 (5 bases). Trimming took off 5 bases at V and 0 bases at J, with 21 bases between the two ends. This CDR3 has 18 residues. Germline CDR1 SEHNR, CDR2 FQNEAQ (reference sequence). As DNA, the CDR3 is TGTGCCAGCAGCGCACCCGCGGGTTTAGGTTGGAGCACAGATACGCAGTATTTT. Translation gives CASSAPAGLGWSTDTQYF.

V usage is TRBV6-2 or TRBV6-3 and J usage is TRBJ1-5; possible D gene TRBD1, 5 bases. Germline V gives CDR1 MNHEY, CDR2 SVGEGT. V lost 4 bases to trimming and J lost 1 base, with 14 bases between them. CDR3 size: 16 residues. The CDR3 bases are TGTGCCAGCAGTTTCGTGACAGAGCTGAGCAATCAGCCCCAGCATTTT. Its translation is CASSFVTELSNQPQHF.

The chain uses TRBV20-1 and TRBJ1-1, with 7 bases lining up with TRBD1. Per germline, CDR1 DFQATT and CDR2 SNEGSKA (reference sequence). The CDR3 spans 12 residues. After removal of 6 bases from V and 7 bases from J, the junction contained 8 bases not matched to a gene. Written as DNA, the CDR3 is TGCAGTGCCTGGCCCGGGACAGTTGAAGCTTTCTTT. It yields the protein CSAWPGTVEAFF.